The 18 T cell receptor beta chains in this list originate from one sample, sequenced in a study of tumor-infiltrating lymphocytes in glioblastoma multiforme. TCR beta libraries were built from RNA through three nested multiplex PCR rounds using modified ARM-PCR. TCRdb ran MiXCR on the multiplex PCR reads and lists one entry per CDR3 protein. The sample has under 35,000 distinct CDR3 sequences, roughly three fifths seen once. Sequences were obtained from brain tumor tissue. These receptors were taken from a male donor with glioblastoma.

Only one count was recorded for this clonotype. At one boundary the junction diverges from the germline segment, which might be a read error. The chain couples TRBV5-6 to TRBJ2-5; D gene ambiguous. This CDR3 region has 12 residues. Per germline, CDR1 SGHDT and CDR2 YYEEEE. The DNA of the CDR3 is TGTGCCAGCGGCTTGTTCCAGGAGACCCAGTATTTC. Its translation is CASGLFQETQYF.

Note on this clonotype: The junction does not match germline at one end; this may be a read error. The chain carries TRBV5-1 and TRBJ1-1; D remains ambiguous. The CDR3 has 14 residues. CDR1 SGHRS and CDR2 YFSETQ come from the germline V gene. For the CDR3, the DNA is TGCGCCAGCTGCTTGGAGTGGAGTAGCACTGAAGCTTTCTTT. Protein sequence: CASCLEWSSTEAFF.

This clonotype is deemed medium-sized (0.01 to 0.1%). The rearrangement links TRBV4-2 to TRBJ2-5, with a tentative D call TRBD1 (6 bases). This CDR3 has 15 amino acids. The germline V and J ends were trimmed by 3 bases and 1 base, with 12 bases remaining between them. Germline V gives CDR1 LGHNA, CDR2 YNFKEQ. CDR3 protein: CASSQDPDSQETQYF. CDR3 in DNA: TGTGCCAGCAGCCAGGATCCGGACAGCCAAGAGACCCAGTACTTC.

This sequence joins TRBV5-5 and TRBJ1-2; D might be TRBD1 (5 bases). Trimming removed 0 bases from V and 3 bases from J, with 6 bases in between. CDR1 is SGHKS, CDR2 YYEKEE, per germline (reference sequence). This CDR3 region has 13 residues. CDR3 sequence: CASSLEGDYGYTF. The CDR3 DNA sequence: TGTGCCAGCAGCTTGGAAGGGGACTATGGCTACACCTTC.

The chain recombines TRBV12-3 or TRBV12-4 with TRBJ1-2, with D perhaps matching TRBD1 (5 bases). The germline V and J ends were trimmed by 7 bases and 3 bases, with 18 bases remaining between them. CDR3 length equals 15 residues. The CDR3 spells CASKGTNRGDYGYTF. Here the CDR3 DNA reads TGTGCCAGCAAAGGAACAAACCGAGGGGACTATGGCTACACCTTC.

This CDR3 reads CAKSSNRTGIGGYTF. CDR3 nucleotides: TGTGCCAAAAGCTCAAATCGGACAGGAATCGGTGGCTACACCTTC. This chain uses TRBV11-2 with TRBJ1-2, with 7 bases aligning to TRBD1. The CDR3 consists of 15 residues. V lost 10 bases, J lost 7 bases, and 18 bases stayed unmatched. CDR1 is SGHAT and CDR2 is FQNNGV in the germline V gene.

Details on this clonotype: Here the CDR3 omits its conserved ending phenylalanine or tryptophan, so a read error is the likely source. This chain uses TRBV20-1 with TRBJ1-6; weak D call: TRBD1 (6 bases). Per germline, CDR1 DFQATT and CDR2 SNEGSKA (reference sequence). This CDR3 is built from 15 residues. The CDR3 protein is CSASPPGQGNSSLHY. The CDR3 DNA sequence: TGCAGTGCTAGCCCTCCGGGACAAGGGAATTCATCCCTCCACTAT.

This clonotype was detected ten times or more. The rearrangement uses TRBV5-1 and TRBJ1-1; the match to TRBD1 covers 9 bases. This CDR3 comprises 17 residues. V lost 2 bases, J lost 7 bases, and 15 bases stayed unmatched. Germline CDR1 and CDR2: SGHRS and YFSETQ. CDR3 coding DNA: TGCGCCAGCAGCTTAACTCCGGGACAGGGATTTTCAGGTGAAGCTTTCTTT. Amino acids: CASSLTPGQGFSGEAFF.

This clonotype turned up a few times. Lacking the conserved final phenylalanine or tryptophan, this CDR3 likely reflects a read error. No DNA is shown, since the ends of the CDR3 on it are uncertain; the CDR3 is the one TCRdb lists. The chain couples TRBV5-5 to TRBJ2-2. Ends included, the CDR3 has 14 residues. Germline loops: CDR1 SGHKS, CDR2 YYEKEE (reference sequence). This CDR3 reads CASSLASDSGELFL.

This clonotype counts as medium-sized. The chain is built from TRBV11-2 and TRBJ2-1; 9 bases fit TRBD2. This CDR3 is built from 15 residues. CDR1 and CDR2 (germline): SGHAT, FQNNGV. J was trimmed by 4 bases and V by 6 bases; bases with no gene match: 7. The CDR3 bases are TGTGCCAGCAGTCCCGGGACTAGCTTTTACAATGAGCAGTTCTTC. The encoded protein is CASSPGTSFYNEQFF.

This clonotype was counted once. Germline is not matched at one junction end, which may reflect a read error. This chain uses TRBV12-3 or TRBV12-4 with TRBJ2-3; 8 bases map to TRBD2. The CDR3 consists of 15 residues. This chain's CDR3 is CAGRKTSVSTDTQYF. DNA of the CDR3: TGCGCCGGCAGAAAGACTAGCGTCAGCACAGATACGCAGTATTTT.

This clonotype is labeled as medium-sized (0.01 to 0.1%). V and J are TRBV6-2 or TRBV6-3 and TRBJ2-2; no clear D. The ends were cut back, 0 bases at V and 6 bases at J, with 5 bases in the middle. The germline V gene encodes CDR1 MNHEY and CDR2 SVGEGT. The CDR3 contains 13 residues. In DNA, the CDR3 is TGTGCCAGCAGTTACTCTAGGTCCGGGGAGCTGTTTTTT. Amino acid sequence: CASSYSRSGELFF.

Note on this clonotype: At one end, the junction sequence differs from germline, possibly due to a read error. The chain joins TRBV29-1 to TRBJ2-7; D could derive from TRBD1 or TRBD2 (5 bases each). The V gene's germline CDR1 is SQVTM and CDR2 ANQGSEA. CDR3 length: 14 residues. The CDR3 nucleotides are TGTAGCGTTGATAACCAGTCAGGGTCCGGCGAGCAGTACTTC. Translating gives CSVDNQSGSGEQYF.

The V and J genes are TRBV29-1 and TRBJ2-1, with D possibly being TRBD2 (6 bases). CDR1 and CDR2 from the germline V gene are SQVTM and ANQGSEA. The CDR3 is 18 residues long. The V end lost 4 bases, the J end lost 8 bases, and 30 bases lay between the germline ends. The CDR3 loop reads CSVVGGRPLRQGSDEQFF. CDR3 in DNA: TGCAGCGTTGTTGGAGGGCGGCCCCTAAGGCAGGGTTCGGATGAGCAGTTCTTC.

In its sample, this clonotype was seen once. One end of the junction is discordant with germline, which a read error may explain. The CDR3 DNA follows: TGTTCCAGCAGTTACAGGGATGGACCTTATCAGCCCCAGCATTTT. This translates into CSSSYRDGPYQPQHF. J is TRBJ1-5 and V is TRBV12-3 or TRBV12-4; possibly TRBD1 for D (6 bases). The CDR3 is 15 amino acids.

Regarding this clonotype: An end of the junction does not agree with germline; a read error may underlie this. The chain couples TRBV20-1 to TRBJ1-2; tentative D call: TRBD1 (5 bases). The germline CDR1 and CDR2 sequences are DFQATT and SNEGSKA (reference sequence). CDR3 length equals 18 residues. As DNA, the CDR3 is TGCAGTGCTAGGGTAGGGGTAGAAGGGGCAAATTTTAACTATGGCTATATCTTC. Amino acid sequence: CSARVGVEGANFNYGYIF.

This clonotype was seen once. This likely comes from a read error, as the CDR3 has no conserved phenylalanine or tryptophan at its end. This chain joins TRBV12-3 or TRBV12-4 and TRBJ2-2; no clear D. This CDR3 has 15 residues. Trimming removed 3 bases from V and 3 bases from J, with 11 bases in between. The CDR3 nucleotides read TGTGCCAGCAGTTTTGTTGGCAACTACACCGGGGAGCTGTTTTCT. This encodes CASSFVGNYTGELFS.

This clonotype is labeled medium-sized. The J gene is TRBJ2-1, the V gene TRBV11-3; no clear D gene. Trimming took off 5 bases at V and 4 bases at J, with 15 bases between the two ends. Germline V lookup: CDR1 SGHNT, CDR2 YENEEA. The CDR3 loop spans 15 amino acids. The CDR3 sequence: CASSLDNSGYNEQFF. Here the CDR3 DNA reads TGTGCCAGCAGCCTCGACAACTCCGGTTACAATGAGCAGTTCTTC. The full variable domain, rest sourced from reference TRBV11-3 and TRBJ2-1, is EAGVVQSPRYKIIEKKQPVAFWCNPISGHNTLYWYLQNLGQGPELLIRYENEEAVDDSQLPKDRFSAERLKGVDSTLKIQPAELGDSAVYLCASSLDNSGYNEQFFGPGTRLTVL.